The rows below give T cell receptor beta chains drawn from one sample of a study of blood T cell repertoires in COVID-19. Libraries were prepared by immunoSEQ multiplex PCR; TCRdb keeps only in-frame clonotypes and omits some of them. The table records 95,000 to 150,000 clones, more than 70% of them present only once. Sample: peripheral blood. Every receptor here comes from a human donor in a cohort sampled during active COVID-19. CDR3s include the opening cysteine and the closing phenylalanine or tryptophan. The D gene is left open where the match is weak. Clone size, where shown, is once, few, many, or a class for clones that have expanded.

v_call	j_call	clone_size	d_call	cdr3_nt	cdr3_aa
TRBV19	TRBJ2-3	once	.	TGTGCCAGTAGTACCACCGCCAGGGGCGCGTCGGGAGATACGCAGTATTTT	CASSTTARGASGDTQYF
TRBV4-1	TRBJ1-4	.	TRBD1	TGCGCCAGCAGCCAAGATATTTCGGGGACAGGGGATGAAAAACTGTTTTTT	CASSQDISGTGDEKLFF
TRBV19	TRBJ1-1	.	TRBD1	TGTGCCAGTAGTTTTCAGGGGGCCGCGGCTTTCTTT	CASSFQGAAAFF
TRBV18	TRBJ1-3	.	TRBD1	TGTGCCAGCTCAAGGGGACAGGACTCTGGAAACACCATATATTTT	CASSRGQDSGNTIYF
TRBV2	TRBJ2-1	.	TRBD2	TGTGCCAGCAGACGACTAGCGGGAGGGCCTATTGAGCAGTTCTTC	CASRRLAGGPIEQFF
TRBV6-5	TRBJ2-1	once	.	TGTACTTCCGAGGGATCTGGTGAGCAGTTCTTC	CTSEGSGEQFF
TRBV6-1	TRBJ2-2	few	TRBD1	TGTGCCAGCAGTGAGGTCCCGGGACAGGGAACCGGGGAGCTGTTTTTT	CASSEVPGQGTGELFF
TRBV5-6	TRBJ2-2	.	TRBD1	TGTGCCAGCAGCTCGCCGCGACAGGGGGGCACCGGGGAGCTGTTTTTT	CASSSPRQGGTGELFF
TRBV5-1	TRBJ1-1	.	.	TGCGCCAGCAGCTTGACAGGAGGGACTGAAGCTTTCTTT	CASSLTGGTEAFF
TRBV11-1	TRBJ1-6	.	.	TGTGCCAGCAGCGATGGAATGGACAGACTCCTCCACTTT	CASSDGMDRLLHF
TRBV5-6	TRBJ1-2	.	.	TGTGCCAGCAGCTTGGAGGACAGTCCTAACTATGGCTACACCTTC	CASSLEDSPNYGYTF
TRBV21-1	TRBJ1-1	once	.	TGTGCCAGCAGCAAAGGAAAGCGAACTGAAGCTTTCTTT	CASSKGKRTEAFF
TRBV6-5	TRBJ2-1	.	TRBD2	TGTGCCAGCCGGCTAGCGGAATACAATGAGCAGTTCTTC	CASRLAEYNEQFF
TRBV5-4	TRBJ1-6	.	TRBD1	TGTGCCAGCAGCTACCTACAGGGGATACCCTATAATTCACCCCTCCACTTT	CASSYLQGIPYNSPLHF
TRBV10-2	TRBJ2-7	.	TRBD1	TGCGCCAGCAGTACCCGGGACAGGGTGTCCGAGCAGTACTTC	CASSTRDRVSEQYF
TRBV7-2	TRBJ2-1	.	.	TGTGCCAGCAGCTTAGTGCGGGTCGCGGGGTACAATAAGCAGTTCTTC	CASSLVRVAGYNKQFF
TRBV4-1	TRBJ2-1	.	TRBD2	TGCGCCAGCAGCCAAGATAAGGTAGCGGGGAGCTACAATGAGCAGTTCTTC	CASSQDKVAGSYNEQFF
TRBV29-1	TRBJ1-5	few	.	TGCAGCGTCCGCGGGACGGACAATCAGCCCCAGCATTTT	CSVRGTDNQPQHF